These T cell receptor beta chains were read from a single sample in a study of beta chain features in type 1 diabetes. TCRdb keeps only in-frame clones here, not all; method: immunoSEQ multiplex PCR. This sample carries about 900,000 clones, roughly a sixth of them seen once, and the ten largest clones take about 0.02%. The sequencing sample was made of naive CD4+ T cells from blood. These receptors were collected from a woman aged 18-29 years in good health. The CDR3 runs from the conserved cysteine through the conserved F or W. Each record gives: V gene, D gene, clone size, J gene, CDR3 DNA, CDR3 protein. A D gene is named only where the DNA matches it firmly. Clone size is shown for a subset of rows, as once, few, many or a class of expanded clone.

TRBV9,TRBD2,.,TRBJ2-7,TGTGCCAGCAGCGTTGGGACTAAGGACGAGCAGTACTTC,CASSVGTKDEQYF
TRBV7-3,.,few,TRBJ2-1,TGTGCCAGCAGCTTTGAGGGATCCTACAATGAGCAGTTCTTC,CASSFEGSYNEQFF
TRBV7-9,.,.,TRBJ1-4,TGTGCCAGCAGCGCCCTGGGAGATGAAAAACTGTTTTTT,CASSALGDEKLFF
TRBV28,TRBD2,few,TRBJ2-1,TGTGCCAGCAGTTTAAAACTAGCGGGAGATCGGCAGTTCTTC,CASSLKLAGDRQFF
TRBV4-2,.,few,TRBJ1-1,TGTGCCAGCAGCCAAGACGCGATTGGGGCTTCGTTCACTGAAGCTTTCTTT,CASSQDAIGASFTEAFF
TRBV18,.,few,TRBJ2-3,TGTGCCAGCTCACCACCGGGCGTAGATACGCAGTATTTT,CASSPPGVDTQYF
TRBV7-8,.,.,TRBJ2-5,TGTGCCAGCAGCTACCACAGGATCCCCGGGGAGCAGTACTTC,CASSYHRIPGEQYF
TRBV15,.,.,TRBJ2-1,TGTGCCACCAGCAGAGTTGGATATGAGCAGTTCTTC,CATSRVGYEQFF
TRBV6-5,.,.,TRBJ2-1,TGTGCCAGCAGTTACGGACAGTTTTTGTACAATGAGCAGTTCTTC,CASSYGQFLYNEQFF
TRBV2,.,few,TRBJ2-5,TGTGCCAGCAGTTGGGGCACAGGCAAGTTCCAAGAGACCCAGTACTTC,CASSWGTGKFQETQYF
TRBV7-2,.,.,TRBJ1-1,TGTGCCAGCAGCTCTCATATGAACACTGAAGCTTTCTTT,CASSSHMNTEAFF
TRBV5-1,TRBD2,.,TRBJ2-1,TGCGCCAGCAGCTTGGTGGGGACTAGCGGGGACAATGAGCAGTTCTTC,CASSLVGTSGDNEQFF
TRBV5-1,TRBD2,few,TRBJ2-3,TGCGCCAGCAGCTTGGGGACTAGCGGGATGGATACGCAGTATTTT,CASSLGTSGMDTQYF
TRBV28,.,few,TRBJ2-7,TGTGCCAGCAGTTTACAAGGGCGCCGGCAGTACTTC,CASSLQGRRQYF
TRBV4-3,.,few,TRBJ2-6,TGCGCCAGCAGCCAAGTATACGGACAGCACTCTGGGGCCAACGTCCTGACTTTC,CASSQVYGQHSGANVLTF
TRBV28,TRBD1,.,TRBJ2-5,TGTGCCAGCAGTGGGAGGGGGACAGGGAAAGAGACCCAGTACTTC,CASSGRGTGKETQYF
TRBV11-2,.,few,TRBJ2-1,TGTGCCAGCAGCTTAGGGACCAACAATGAGCAGTTCTTC,CASSLGTNNEQFF
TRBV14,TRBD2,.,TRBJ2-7,TGTGCCAGCAGCCAATGGTCAGCTAGCGGGAATCGTGGGGAGCAGTACTTC,CASSQWSASGNRGEQYF
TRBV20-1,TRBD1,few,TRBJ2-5,TGCAGTGCTAGATTGGGGGACAGGATAGACTTC,CSARLGDRIDF
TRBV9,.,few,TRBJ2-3,TGTGCCAGCAGCCTACGGACTCAAACCACAGATACGCAGTATTTT,CASSLRTQTTDTQYF
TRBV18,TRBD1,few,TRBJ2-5,TGTGCCAGCTCCCATCGACAGGGGGTCCAAGAGACCCAGTACTTC,CASSHRQGVQETQYF
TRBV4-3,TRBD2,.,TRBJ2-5,TGCGCCAGCAGCCAAGATCCTAGCGGGAGTTGGCGGACCCAGTACTTC,CASSQDPSGSWRTQYF
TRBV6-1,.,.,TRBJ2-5,TGTGCCAGCAGCCCCAGAACCTTCCAAGAGACCCAGTACTTC,CASSPRTFQETQYF
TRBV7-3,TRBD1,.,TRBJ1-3,TGTGCCAGCAGCCTGGGACAGATGAGCTCTGGAAACACCATATATTTT,CASSLGQMSSGNTIYF
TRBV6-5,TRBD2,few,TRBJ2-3,TGTGCCAGCAGCCCCGGGACTACACCGATACGGGCGCAGTATTTT,CASSPGTTPIRAQYF
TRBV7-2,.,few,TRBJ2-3,TGTGCCAGCAGCTTAGCGGAGGCCACAGATACGCAGTATTTT,CASSLAEATDTQYF
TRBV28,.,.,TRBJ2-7,TGTGCCAGCAGTTTAGCGGGCGCAAGCTACGAGCAGTACTTC,CASSLAGASYEQYF
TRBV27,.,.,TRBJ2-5,TGTGCCAGCAGTTTAACCCATAACCAGGACCGAGGGACCCAGTACTTC,CASSLTHNQDRGTQYF
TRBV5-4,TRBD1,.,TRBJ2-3,TGTGCCAGCAGCCCTAGACAGGGGAGTTCTAGCACAGATACGCAGTATTTT,CASSPRQGSSSTDTQYF
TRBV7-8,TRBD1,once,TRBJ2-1,TGTGCCAGCAGCTTATTGGGACAGGGCTTGCATGAGCAGTTCTTC,CASSLLGQGLHEQFF
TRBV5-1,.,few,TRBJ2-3,TGCGCCAGCAGCTTGCCTCCCGGTGGTACAGATACGCAGTATTTT,CASSLPPGGTDTQYF
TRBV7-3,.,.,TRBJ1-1,TGTGCCAGCAGCGCTGGGGATAACACTGAAGCTTTCTTT,CASSAGDNTEAFF